This T cell receptor beta chain was found in a study of blood T cell repertoires in COVID-19. Germline assignment: CDR1 SGHTA and CDR2 FQGNSA. The germline V and J ends were trimmed by 5 bases and 1 base, with 15 bases remaining between them. The CDR3 loop spans 15 amino acids. Only in-frame clones appear in the TCRdb table, and some are missing; sequencing was by immunoSEQ multiplex PCR. The sample lists approximately 70,000 clones, around 90% occurring once. This clone occurred once. The V and J genes are TRBV7-2 and TRBJ2-7; the D gene is possibly TRBD2 (6 bases). Sequenced sample: peripheral blood. The receptor comes from a human donor with active COVID-19. The donor label of this sample is uncertain. The CDR3: CASSIGGVRSYEQYF. The CDR3, as DNA: TGTGCCAGCAGCATAGGCGGGGTGAGGTCCTACGAGCAGTACTTC. Based on the CDR3 plus reference TRBV7-2 and TRBJ2-7, the full variable domain is GAGVSQSPSNKVTEKGKDVELRCDPISGHTALYWYRQSLGQGLEFLIYFQGNSAPDKSGLPSDRFSAERTGGSVSTLTIQRTQQEDSAVYLCASSIGGVRSYEQYFGPGTRLTVT.